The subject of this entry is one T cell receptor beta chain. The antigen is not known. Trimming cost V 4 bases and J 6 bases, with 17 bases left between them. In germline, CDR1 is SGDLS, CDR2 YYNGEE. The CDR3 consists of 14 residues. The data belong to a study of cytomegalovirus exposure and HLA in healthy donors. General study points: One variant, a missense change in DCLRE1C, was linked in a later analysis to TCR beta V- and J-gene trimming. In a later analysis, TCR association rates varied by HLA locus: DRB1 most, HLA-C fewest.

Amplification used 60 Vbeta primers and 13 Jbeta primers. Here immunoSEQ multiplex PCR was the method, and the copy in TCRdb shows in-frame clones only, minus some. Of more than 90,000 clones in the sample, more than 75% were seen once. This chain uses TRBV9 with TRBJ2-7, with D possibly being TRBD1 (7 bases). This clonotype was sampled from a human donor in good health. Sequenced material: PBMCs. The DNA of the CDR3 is TGTGCCAGCAGCTCATCCTGGCAGGGGGGCGAGCAGTACTTC. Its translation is CASSSSWQGGEQYF.